This T cell receptor beta chain emerged from a study of graft-versus-host responses after intestinal transplantation. Study-level background: Recipients had multivisceral, liver-intestinal, or isolated intestinal transplants. Once they had received anti-thymocyte globulin induction, all recipients took tacrolimus and steroids for approximately three years.

TCRdb's table, derived via immunoSEQ multiplex PCR, lists solely in-frame clones and lacks some. Seen here are approximately 90,000 clones, roughly nine tenths observed once, and the top ten hold approximately 0.3%. Remarks on this clone: Its antigen remains unidentified.

This CDR3 region has 14 residues. The J segment lost 7 bases and the V segment lost 5 bases, leaving 7 bases of the junction unmatched. From germline, CDR1 is MDHEN and CDR2 SYDVKM. Findings and limits, study-wide: Where graft-donor T cell macrochimerism was present, patients had high graft-versus-host to host-versus-graft clonal ratios in allografts.

Sequenced here: unstimulated CD4+ T cells sorted from spleen or lymph node cells, sampled before transplant. The sequence came from a human donor who was the organ donor for an intestinal transplant. This sequence joins TRBV28 and TRBJ1-5; 8 nucleotides align to TRBD1. This CDR3 reads CASSPRTGWQPQHF. For the CDR3, the DNA is TGTGCCAGCAGTCCCCGGACAGGGTGGCAGCCCCAGCATTTT. Looking up the rest from reference TRBV28 and TRBJ1-5 gives the full variable domain: DVKVTQSSRYLVKRTGEKVFLECVQDMDHENMFWYRQDPGLGLRLIYFSYDVKMKEKGDIPEGYSVSREKKERFSLILESASTNQTSMYLCASSPRTGWQPQHFGDGTRLSIL.